Listed below are T cell receptor beta chains from one sample, sequenced in a study of Ad26.COV2.S vaccination and SARS-CoV-2 variants. The repertoire was sequenced with immunoSEQ multiplex PCR; TCRdb's copy has only in-frame clones and lacks some. The sample lists around 300,000 clones; roughly 90% were seen once. Specimen: peripheral blood, collected in a trial of Ad26.COV2.S vaccine versus placebo. These receptors all come from a person aged 18-60 years who received the Ad26.COV2.S COVID-19 vaccine or a placebo. Each CDR3 is given with its conserved first and last residue. Each record gives: D gene, J gene, clone size, CDR3 length, V gene, CDR3 DNA, CDR3 protein. The D gene is left open where the match is weak. For some rows the clone size is stated as once, few or many, or as a class when expanded; others skip it.

TRBD2	TRBJ2-1	NA	19	TRBV7-9	TGTGCCAGCAGCCTAGGTGCTAGCGGGAGGGCCCTCCTTAGAAATGAGCAGTTCTTC	CASSLGASGRALLRNEQFF
TRBD2	TRBJ2-7	NA	16	TRBV2	TGTGCCAGCAGACGGAGGACTAGCGGGGTTACCTACGAGCAGTACTTC	CASRRRTSGVTYEQYF
NA	TRBJ1-1	NA	17	TRBV10-2	TGCGCCAGCAGTGGTGGGATAGGGGACGATTCGAACACTGAAGCTTTCTTT	CASSGGIGDDSNTEAFF
NA	TRBJ1-3	few	16	TRBV4-2	TGTGCCAGCAGCCAAGATGGACAGTTCTCTGGAAACACCATATATTTT	CASSQDGQFSGNTIYF
NA	TRBJ2-7	NA	12	TRBV7-2	TGTGCCAGCAGCTTGACCGGGCACGAGCAGTACTTC	CASSLTGHEQYF
TRBD1	TRBJ2-5	NA	15	TRBV7-9	TGTGCCAGCAGCCCGACGGGACAGGTCGGGGAGACCCAGTACTTC	CASSPTGQVGETQYF
NA	TRBJ2-7	NA	14	TRBV2	TGTGCCAGCAGTGAAGCGCTTGCGGGTTACGAGCAGTACTTC	CASSEALAGYEQYF
NA	TRBJ2-5	NA	13	TRBV14	TGTGCCAGCAGCTCGACAGAGCAAGAGACCCAGTACTTC	CASSSTEQETQYF
TRBD2	TRBJ2-7	NA	18	TRBV7-2	TGTGCCAGCAGCTTAAGAACTAGCGGGATTGAAGGCCCCTACGAGCAGTACTTC	CASSLRTSGIEGPYEQYF
NA	TRBJ2-5	NA	12	TRBV7-9	TGTGCCAGCAGCTACAACTGGGAGACCCAGTACTTC	CASSYNWETQYF
NA	TRBJ1-5	NA	17	TRBV4-3	TGCGCCAGCAGCCAAGGCCGTGCCTCAGAAACAAATCAGCCCCAGCATTTT	CASSQGRASETNQPQHF
NA	TRBJ2-3	once	14	TRBV14	TGTGCCAGCAGCCAAGGTCGGATGGGAGATACGCAGTATTTT	CASSQGRMGDTQYF
TRBD2	TRBJ2-3	NA	16	TRBV6-5	TGTGCCAGCAGTTACTCTACTAGCGGGAGGAGGGATACGCAGTATTTT	CASSYSTSGRRDTQYF
TRBD2	TRBJ2-4	NA	16	TRBV27	TGTGCCAGCAACGATGAAGCGGGAGGGCCGGGAAACATTCAGTACTTC	CASNDEAGGPGNIQYF
NA	TRBJ1-1	NA	14	TRBV11-3	TGTGCCAGCAGCTTAAATGGGAGGAACACTGAAGCTTTCTTT	CASSLNGRNTEAFF
NA	TRBJ1-2	NA	11	TRBV6-2/TRBV6-3	TGTGCCAGCAGTTGGACCTATGGCTACACCTTC	CASSWTYGYTF
TRBD1	TRBJ1-5	NA	17	TRBV6-1	TGTGCCAGCAGTGCCCCCCCGGACAGGGTTGAAAATCAGCCCCAGCATTTT	CASSAPPDRVENQPQHF
NA	TRBJ1-1	NA	17	TRBV6-2/TRBV6-3	TGTGCCAGCAGTTACTCAAATTCAGGTGTAGTGAACACTGAAGCTTTCTTT	CASSYSNSGVVNTEAFF
TRBD1	TRBJ1-5	NA	14	TRBV10-3	TGTGCCACGGCCGGGGGGACAGTTAATCAGCCCCAGCATTTT	CATAGGTVNQPQHF
TRBD2	TRBJ2-1	NA	14	TRBV30	TGTGCCTGGAGGTTAGCGGGAGGAGGGGATGAGCAGTTCTTC	CAWRLAGGGDEQFF
NA	TRBJ1-1	NA	13	TRBV28	TGTGCCAGCAGGCCAGGGCTGAACACTGAAGCTTTCTTT	CASRPGLNTEAFF
TRBD1	TRBJ2-5	few	13	TRBV14	TGTGCCAGCAGCCAGGGACAGGGAGAGACCCAGTACTTC	CASSQGQGETQYF
TRBD1	TRBJ2-7	NA	17	TRBV27	TGTGCCAGCAGTCTCCCGCCAGCCCCAGGGGGCTCCTACGAGCAGTACTTC	CASSLPPAPGGSYEQYF
TRBD2	TRBJ2-2	NA	16	TRBV7-7	TGTGCCAGCAGCCCCCGACTAGCGGGAGGCCCCGGGGAGCTGTTTTTT	CASSPRLAGGPGELFF
NA	TRBJ2-1	NA	14	TRBV6-5	TGTGCCAGCAGTTACTCGATGTCCAGGTGGGAGCAGTTCTTC	CASSYSMSRWEQFF
NA	TRBJ1-1	once	15	TRBV19	TGTGCCAGTAGTCCGGCCGGATTACCCGGCACTGAAGCTTTCTTT	CASSPAGLPGTEAFF
NA	TRBJ2-7	NA	14	TRBV24-1	TGTGCCACCAGTGATGTTCTGAACCCCTACGAGCAGTACTTC	CATSDVLNPYEQYF